Each of the 26 T cell receptor beta chains below was sequenced from the same sample in a study of T cell responses to AZD1222 COVID-19 vaccine. TCRdb's table, derived via immunoSEQ multiplex PCR, lists solely in-frame clones and lacks some. Among roughly 120,000 clones, approximately 85% were seen once, and the ten largest hold roughly 4%. The sequencing used peripheral blood, collected on day 0 of MenACWY control vaccination. These TCRs come from an adult in good health.

V and J are TRBV29-1 and TRBJ1-1; D perhaps matches TRBD1 (5 bases). Deletions cut 4 bases from V and 1 base from J, with 10 bases between. Germline CDR1 and CDR2: SQVTM and ANQGSEA. The CDR3 is 13 amino acids. The CDR3 sequence: CSVATARNTEAFF. CDR3 sequence (DNA): TGCAGCGTTGCGACAGCGCGGAACACTGAAGCTTTCTTT.

CDR3 coding DNA: TGTGCCAGTACCCCGGGGGACAGGCACAATTCACCCCTCCACTTT. As protein: CASTPGDRHNSPLHF. The chain has TRBV19 and TRBJ1-6, with 8 positions matching TRBD1. The CDR3 runs 15 residues. The V and J ends lost 7 bases and 7 bases, in that order; junction bases with no gene match: 9. Per the germline V gene, CDR1 is LNHDA and CDR2 is SQIVND (reference sequence).

This chain connects TRBV7-2 to TRBJ1-5, with D possibly TRBD1 on 6 matching bases. V shed 5 bases and J shed 6 bases, with 14 bases lying between them. This CDR3 is built from 14 residues. Germline CDR1 reads SGHTA; CDR2 reads FQGNSA. The CDR3 DNA sequence: TGTGCCAGCAGCGTTCGAGGGGGAGGTCAGCCCCAGCATTTT. Translation: CASSVRGGGQPQHF.

The rearrangement uses TRBV6-2 or TRBV6-3 and TRBJ2-2, with D perhaps matching TRBD1 or TRBD2 (5 bases each). The CDR3 sequence is 15 residues long. V shed 4 bases and J shed 6 bases, with 15 bases lying between them. CDR1 and CDR2 from the germline V gene are MNHEY and SVGEGT. CDR3 DNA: TGTGCCAGCAGTTTACTAGGGGCCTTGCCCGGGGAGCTGTTTTTT. Amino acid sequence: CASSLLGALPGELFF.

The gene calls are TRBV19 and TRBJ1-2; D is possibly TRBD1 (5 bases). V was clipped by 7 bases and J by 7 bases, with 10 bases between them. CDR1 is LNHDA, CDR2 SQIVND, per germline (reference sequence). The CDR3 totals 11 residues. The CDR3 DNA sequence: TGTGCCAGTAACCAGGGTAGTGGCTACACCTTC. It translates to CASNQGSGYTF.

This chain connects TRBV5-1 to TRBJ2-3; TRBD2 matches 11 bases. From germline, CDR1 is SGHRS and CDR2 YFSETQ. Germline trimming cut 4 bases from V and 5 bases from J; bases unmatched to any gene: 6. This CDR3 has 15 residues. The CDR3 reads CASSAVLAGVDTQYF. The DNA of the CDR3 is TGCGCCAGCAGCGCAGTACTAGCGGGGGTAGATACGCAGTATTTT.

The gene calls are TRBV5-1 and TRBJ1-2, with D possibly TRBD1 on 6 matching bases. This CDR3 is built from 15 residues. Trimming shortened V by 4 bases and J by 0 bases, and 13 bases separated the two germline ends. Per germline, CDR1 SGHRS and CDR2 YFSETQ. The CDR3, as DNA: TGCGCCAGCAGCCTCGGACAGACCGCTAACTATGGCTACACCTTC. It yields the protein CASSLGQTANYGYTF.

Here the CDR3 reads CASSVTGRSNSPLHF. CDR3 sequence (DNA): TGTGCCAGCAGCGTCACAGGGAGGAGTAATTCACCCCTCCACTTT. The V call is TRBV7-3, the J call TRBJ1-6, with TRBD1 as a possible D gene (6 bases). The germline CDR1 and CDR2 sequences are SGHTA and FQGTGA. There are 15 residues in the CDR3. The V gene lost 5 bases and the J gene lost 6 bases, with 14 bases spanning the gap.

This chain connects TRBV4-1 to TRBJ2-7, with D possibly TRBD2 on 5 matching bases. The CDR3 length is 15 residues. Germline V gives CDR1 MGHRA, CDR2 YSYEKL. Deletions cut 3 bases from V and 6 bases from J, with 18 bases between. The CDR3 is CASSHPRGTPREQYF. CDR3 bases: TGCGCCAGCAGCCACCCTCGGGGAACCCCCCGCGAGCAGTACTTC.

The CDR3 here is CASSWTSGVNQETQYF. Here the CDR3 DNA reads TGCGCCAGCAGCTGGACTAGCGGGGTAAACCAAGAGACCCAGTACTTC. V gene TRBV5-1 combines with J gene TRBJ2-5, with TRBD2 matching over 12 bases. CDR1 and CDR2 (germline): SGHRS, YFSETQ. CDR3 length: 16 amino acids. V was clipped by 3 bases and J by 0 bases; unmatched bases: 3.

The rearrangement uses TRBV25-1 and TRBJ1-2; weak D call: TRBD1 (6 bases). CDR3 length: 13 residues. Germline V gene lookup returns CDR1 MGHDK and CDR2 SYGVNS. Trimming stripped 5 bases from V and 4 bases from J, with 11 bases between. CDR3 region: CASSPGVGYGYTF. The CDR3 coding sequence is TGTGCCAGCAGTCCAGGGGTTGGCTATGGCTACACCTTC.

This clone appeared a few times. Because it lacks the conserved phenylalanine or tryptophan at the end, this CDR3 is likely a read error. Because the CDR3's place on the DNA is in doubt, the DNA is left out and the CDR3 is given as listed by TCRdb. The genes are TRBV12-2 and TRBJ1-1. TRBV12-2 is a documented pseudogene. 11 amino acids form the CDR3, both terminal residues included. The CDR3 here is CASRLEEGRGL.

The chain carries TRBV6-2 or TRBV6-3 and TRBJ1-1, with D tentatively TRBD1 (6 bases). The CDR3 consists of 15 residues. The germline V gene has CDR1 MNHEY and CDR2 SVGEGT. The V end lost 4 bases, the J end lost 0 bases, and 12 bases lay between the germline ends. The CDR3 loop is CASSFRTELNTEAFF. The DNA for the CDR3 is TGTGCCAGCAGTTTTCGGACAGAGCTGAACACTGAAGCTTTCTTT.

The rearrangement links TRBV29-1 to TRBJ2-1, with TRBD2 identical over 13 bases. This CDR3 spans 17 amino acids. Germline V gene data show CDR1 as SQVTM and CDR2 as ANQGSEA. The junction had 10 bases not matched to a gene; V was cut back by 5 bases and J by 3 bases. The CDR3 loop is CSVPLATSGGNYNEQFF. The CDR3 DNA sequence: TGCAGCGTTCCACTGGCGACTAGCGGGGGGAACTACAATGAGCAGTTCTTC.

V is TRBV30 and J is TRBJ1-5, with no clear D. This CDR3 comprises 15 residues. Germline V gene lookup returns CDR1 GTSNPN and CDR2 SVGIG (reference sequence). Trimming took off 5 bases at V and 4 bases at J, with 18 bases between the two ends. In DNA, the CDR3 is TGTGCCTGGCCTCGAGGAGATTTCGGGAATCAGCCCCAGCATTTT. Protein sequence: CAWPRGDFGNQPQHF.

The chain links TRBV11-2 to TRBJ2-7; 7 bases agree with TRBD2. This CDR3 region has 19 residues. The ends lost 0 bases at V and 0 bases at J; junction bases unmatched: 14. The germline V gene has CDR1 SGHAT and CDR2 FQNNGV. The CDR3 here is CASSLDASASGALSYEQYF. CDR3 nucleotides: TGTGCCAGCAGCTTAGATGCGTCCGCCAGCGGGGCACTCTCCTACGAGCAGTACTTC.

V and J are TRBV7-2 and TRBJ1-4; no clear D. The CDR3 runs 16 residues. V gave up 1 base and J gave up 7 bases, with 16 bases separating them. Germline V gives CDR1 SGHTA, CDR2 FQGNSA. In DNA, the CDR3 is TGTGCCAGCAGCTTAGAAGGAGCCGGAGGCCTTGAAAAACTGTTTTTT. Protein product: CASSLEGAGGLEKLFF. Filled out from reference TRBV7-2 and TRBJ1-4, the complete variable domain reads GAGVSQSPSNKVTEKGKDVELRCDPISGHTALYWYRQSLGQGLEFLIYFQGNSAPDKSGLPSDRFSAERTGGSVSTLTIQRTQQEDSAVYLCASSLEGAGGLEKLFFGSGTQLSVL.

This sequence joins TRBV7-8 and TRBJ1-6, with TRBD1 matching 7 bases. The CDR3 loop spans 15 amino acids. V was clipped by 4 bases and J by 6 bases; unmatched bases: 6. Germline-derived CDR1 and CDR2 are SGHVS and FQNEAQ. The CDR3 spells CASSSNRGINSPLHF. CDR3 sequence (DNA): TGTGCCAGCAGCTCAAACAGGGGAATTAATTCACCCCTCCACTTT. The variable domain in full, with the rest retrieved from reference TRBV7-8 and TRBJ1-6, is GAGVSQSPRYKVAKRGQDVALRCDPISGHVSLFWYQQALGQGPEFLTYFQNEAQLDKSGLPSDRFFAERPEGSVSTLKIQRTQQEDSAVYLCASSSNRGINSPLHFGNGTRLTVT.

V and J are TRBV15 and TRBJ2-7; tentatively, D is TRBD1 or TRBD2 (5 bases each). Germline CDR1 is LNHNV and CDR2 is YYDKDF (reference sequence). The CDR3 spans 19 residues. V was clipped by 0 bases and J by 2 bases, with 23 bases between them. The CDR3 DNA sequence: TGTGCCACCAGCAGAGATTTGGTAGGGGAGCTCTCCGGTCCCTACGAGCAGTACTTC. Translation gives CATSRDLVGELSGPYEQYF.

This rearrangement joins TRBV6-2 or TRBV6-3 to TRBJ1-2; 10 nucleotides line up with TRBD1. Germline values: CDR1 MNHEY, CDR2 SVGEGT. The V and J ends lost 4 bases and 7 bases, in that order; junction bases with no gene match: 12. This CDR3 is 16 amino acids long. The CDR3 region is CASSSVRDRGSGGYTF. CDR3 nucleotides: TGTGCCAGCAGTTCCGTCCGGGACAGGGGCTCGGGTGGCTACACCTTC.

CDR3 residues: CASSIGLAGDVFPNEQFF. The DNA of the CDR3 is TGTGCCAGTAGTATAGGACTAGCGGGGGATGTTTTTCCCAATGAGCAGTTCTTC. J is TRBJ2-1 and V is TRBV19, with 12 bases matching TRBD2. This CDR3 is built from 18 residues. CDR1 is LNHDA and CDR2 is SQIVND in the germline V gene (reference sequence). V shed 1 base, J shed 6 bases, and the junction held 10 bases outside the gene matches.

Worth noting for this clone: One end of the junction varies from germline; a read error may be responsible. The chain recombines TRBV5-1 with TRBJ2-5; 10 nucleotides line up with TRBD1. Germline loops: CDR1 SGHRS, CDR2 YFSETQ. There are 18 residues in the CDR3. DNA for the CDR3: TGCGCCAGCAGCTTGGCCGGGACAGGGGTTTTTGGGCAAGGGACCCAGTACTTC. Translating it yields CASSLAGTGVFGQGTQYF.

V usage is TRBV19 and J usage is TRBJ2-1, with TRBD2 matching over 11 bases. Trimming removed 3 bases from V and 6 bases from J; junction bases left unmatched: 7. The germline V gene encodes CDR1 LNHDA and CDR2 SQIVND (reference sequence). The CDR3 length is 16 residues. In DNA form, the CDR3 reads TGTGCCAGTAGTATTTCTAGCGGGGGGACTATCAATGAGCAGTTCTTC. Translating it yields CASSISSGGTINEQFF.

This sequence joins TRBV6-5 and TRBJ1-1; TRBD1 agrees at 8 bases. The germline V gene encodes CDR1 MNHEY and CDR2 SVGAGI. With 6 bases clipped from V and 3 bases from J, the junction kept 9 bases outside the gene matches. The CDR3 consists of 15 residues. CDR3 coding DNA: TGTGCCAGCAGCAGAATGGGGGACAGGTACACTGAAGCTTTCTTT. This codes for CASSRMGDRYTEAFF.

Here the CDR3 reads CASSTYDRVGKTQYF. The CDR3 nucleotides read TGTGCCAGCAGTACGTACGACAGGGTTGGGAAGACCCAGTACTTC. V and J are TRBV28 and TRBJ2-5; 7 nucleotides match TRBD1. With 5 bases clipped from V and 6 bases from J, the junction kept 12 bases outside the gene matches. From germline, CDR1 is MDHEN and CDR2 SYDVKM. The CDR3 spans 15 residues.

This chain uses TRBV5-4 with TRBJ2-5; TRBD2 matches at 12 bases. The CDR3 covers 17 residues. In germline, CDR1 is SGHNT, CDR2 YYREEE (reference sequence). J was trimmed by 5 bases and V by 3 bases; bases with no gene match: 11. In nucleotides, the CDR3 is TGTGCCAGCAGCTATAGACTAGCGGGGGCCGTCGTGGAGACCCAGTACTTC. Translation gives CASSYRLAGAVVETQYF.